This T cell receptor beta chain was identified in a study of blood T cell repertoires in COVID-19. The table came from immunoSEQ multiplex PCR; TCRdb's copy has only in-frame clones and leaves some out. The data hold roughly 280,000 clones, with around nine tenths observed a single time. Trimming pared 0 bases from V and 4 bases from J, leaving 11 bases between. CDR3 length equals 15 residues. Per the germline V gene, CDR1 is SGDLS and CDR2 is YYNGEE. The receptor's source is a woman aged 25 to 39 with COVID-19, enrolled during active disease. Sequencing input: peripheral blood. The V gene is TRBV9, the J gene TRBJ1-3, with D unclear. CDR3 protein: CASSVGGRVGNTIYF. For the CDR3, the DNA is TGTGCCAGCAGCGTAGGAGGGAGGGTCGGAAACACCATATATTTT.